The 16 T cell receptor beta chains below come from one sample, sequenced in a study of cytomegalovirus exposure and HLA in healthy donors. The PCR had 60 Vbeta and 13 Jbeta primers. Produced via immunoSEQ multiplex PCR; TCRdb's table is partial and in-frame only. There are approximately 170,000 clones in the sample; 75% to 90% occur only once, and 1% lies in the top ten. The sequenced sample consisted of PBMCs. These TCRs come from a boy aged 2 to 10 in good health and CMV-seronegative.

In DNA form, the CDR3 reads TGTGCCAGCAGCTTAGTGGTGTTGTCAGGGGGCAGTTCACCCCTCCACTTT. Protein sequence: CASSLVVLSGGSSPLHF. V usage is TRBV7-8 and J usage is TRBJ1-6; 8 nucleotides match TRBD1. V lost 1 base to trimming and J lost 9 bases; unmatched junction nucleotides: 11. The CDR3 is 17 amino acids. Per germline, CDR1 SGHVS and CDR2 FQNEAQ.

V gene TRBV19 combines with J gene TRBJ2-1, with 10 nucleotides matching TRBD2. Germline CDR1 and CDR2: LNHDA and SQIVND (reference sequence). After removal of 6 bases from V and 0 bases from J, the junction contained 2 bases not matched to a gene. CDR3 size: 15 residues. As DNA, the CDR3 is TGTGCCAGTAGGTTAGCGGGGGGCTCCTACAATGAGCAGTTCTTC. Protein product: CASRLAGGSYNEQFF.

The chain has TRBV5-4 and TRBJ2-5, with TRBD2 identical over 11 bases. The ends lost 3 bases at V and 1 base at J; junction bases unmatched: 2. The CDR3 length is 15 residues. Looked up from germline, CDR1 is SGHNT and CDR2 is YYREEE (reference sequence). Here the CDR3 DNA reads TGTGCCAGCAGCTCGGGACTAGCGGCCCAAGAGACCCAGTACTTC. Translated, it gives CASSSGLAAQETQYF.

This sequence joins TRBV9 and TRBJ2-5, with TRBD2 matching over 8 bases. This CDR3 region has 16 residues. The germline V gene has CDR1 SGDLS and CDR2 YYNGEE. V lost 0 bases, J lost 1 base, and 5 bases stayed unmatched. The CDR3 region has the DNA TGTGCCAGCAGCGTAGCTCAGCGGGGGATCCAAGAGACCCAGTACTTC. This translates into CASSVAQRGIQETQYF.

Only one count was recorded for this clone. The chain has TRBV6-4 and TRBJ2-7; TRBD2 agrees at 7 bases. J lost 5 bases, V lost 0 bases, and 7 bases had no gene match. From germline, CDR1 is MRHNA and CDR2 SNTAGT. The CDR3 consists of 15 residues. The CDR3 sequence: CASSDSAGAVHEQYF. DNA for the CDR3: TGTGCCAGCAGTGACTCGGCGGGAGCGGTCCACGAGCAGTACTTC.

The rearrangement uses TRBV10-1 and TRBJ1-2; TRBD1 might be the D (5 bases). This CDR3 contains 14 residues. Trimming left V 6 bases short and J 2 bases short, with 13 bases between. CDR1 and CDR2 from the germline V gene are WNHNN and SYGVQD (reference sequence). The CDR3 here is CASSQGRENYGYTF. The CDR3 region has the DNA TGCGCCAGCAGCCAGGGTAGGGAAAACTATGGCTACACCTTC.

The chain has TRBV5-1 and TRBJ1-5; possibly TRBD1 for D (6 bases). Germline lookup yields CDR1 SGHRS and CDR2 YFSETQ. V shed 0 bases and J shed 7 bases, with 11 bases lying between them. The CDR3 loop spans 14 amino acids. CDR3 loop: CASSLEQGQQPQHF. The CDR3 DNA follows: TGCGCCAGCAGCTTGGAACAGGGCCAGCAGCCCCAGCATTTT.

The CDR3 is CASSPSQETQYF. The CDR3 coding sequence is TGTGCCAGCAGCCCCTCTCAAGAGACCCAGTACTTC. The chain carries TRBV6-6 and TRBJ2-5; no definite D call. The germline V gene has CDR1 MNHNY and CDR2 SVGAGI (reference sequence). This CDR3 has 12 amino acids. The V end was cut by 6 bases, the J end by 2 bases, with 7 bases between.

This clone came up a few times. The V call is TRBV19, the J call TRBJ1-5; D is unclear. CDR3 length: 14 amino acids. Germline lookup yields CDR1 LNHDA and CDR2 SQIVND (reference sequence). V shed 5 bases and J shed 4 bases, with 12 bases lying between them. DNA for the CDR3: TGTGCCAGTAGTCCATCGACGGGGAATCAGCCCCAGCATTTT. Encoded protein: CASSPSTGNQPQHF.

A few counts support this clone. The chain recombines TRBV30 with TRBJ2-1; TRBD1 matches 9 bases. Germline values: CDR1 GTSNPN, CDR2 SVGIG (reference sequence). The CDR3 sequence is 13 residues long. With 5 bases clipped from V and 6 bases from J, the junction kept 5 bases outside the gene matches. The CDR3 here is CAWRKTGGNEQFF. The DNA for the CDR3 is TGTGCCTGGCGGAAGACAGGGGGCAATGAGCAGTTCTTC.

This chain connects TRBV6-1 to TRBJ1-1; 9 bases match TRBD1. With 6 bases clipped from V and 1 base from J, the junction kept 6 bases outside the gene matches. The germline gives CDR1 MNHNS, CDR2 SASEGT. This CDR3 has 15 residues. CDR3 protein: CASRVGDRANTEAFF. The DNA for the CDR3 is TGTGCCAGCAGGGTAGGGGACAGGGCGAACACTGAAGCTTTCTTT.

The chain employs TRBV11-2 and TRBJ2-4; D is undetermined. V dropped 2 bases and J dropped 0 bases, with 11 bases sitting between them. The CDR3 contains 16 residues. Per the germline V gene, CDR1 is SGHAT and CDR2 is FQNNGV. CDR3 coding DNA: TGTGCCAGCAGCTTAATGGCAGACATAGCCAAAAACATTCAGTACTTC. Translated, it gives CASSLMADIAKNIQYF.

The V call is TRBV7-9, the J call TRBJ2-2, with a weak D call TRBD2 (5 bases). The V and J ends lost 5 bases and 4 bases respectively, with 11 bases between them. CDR1 and CDR2 (germline): SEHNR, FQNEAQ (reference sequence). There are 14 residues in the CDR3. CDR3 nucleotides: TGTGCCAGCAGCCTCCGGGAAGTCACCGGGGAGCTGTTTTTT. As protein: CASSLREVTGELFF.

The V call is TRBV11-2, the J call TRBJ2-2, with 11 bases lining up with TRBD2. CDR1 and CDR2 (germline): SGHAT, FQNNGV. After removal of 5 bases from V and 4 bases from J, the junction contained 6 bases not matched to a gene. The CDR3 spans 16 residues. The CDR3 spells CASSPTSGGRTGELFF. DNA for the CDR3: TGTGCCAGCAGCCCCACTAGCGGGGGCCGCACCGGGGAGCTGTTTTTT.

The rearrangement links TRBV5-1 to TRBJ2-3; the match to TRBD2 covers 11 bases. This CDR3 is 17 amino acids long. Germline CDR1 is SGHRS and CDR2 is YFSETQ. Trimming took 3 bases from V and 4 from J; bases not matched to a gene: 10. The CDR3, as DNA: TGCGCCAGCAGCTACCAGTCTAGCGGGAGGTTCTCAGATACGCAGTATTTT. Amino acids: CASSYQSSGRFSDTQYF.

The chain combines TRBV5-1 with TRBJ2-3; the D is unclear. V was cut by 4 bases and J by 1 base, with 10 bases left in between. The CDR3 has 14 amino acids. The germline CDR1 and CDR2 sequences are SGHRS and YFSETQ. The CDR3 bases are TGCGCCAGCAGCGGCGCCAGCGGCACAGATACGCAGTATTTT. It encodes CASSGASGTDTQYF.